The 32 T cell receptor beta chains below come from one sample, sequenced in a study of blood T cell repertoires in COVID-19. The method was immunoSEQ multiplex PCR; TCRdb's version includes in-frame clones alone and lacks a portion of them. The sample lists hundreds of thousands of clones, 70% to 90% seen once, with more than 1.4% in the top ten. Sequencing used peripheral blood. These receptors all stem from a woman aged 25-40 years with active or convalescent COVID-19.

The gene calls are TRBV4-2 and TRBJ2-3; no clear D. Germline values: CDR1 LGHNA, CDR2 YNFKEQ. The CDR3 is 16 residues long. V lost 3 bases and J 1 base, leaving 14 bases between the germline ends. CDR3 residues: CASSHGSGSGTDTQYF. The CDR3 DNA follows: TGTGCCAGCAGCCACGGTTCCGGGTCAGGCACAGATACGCAGTATTTT.

This chain uses TRBV14 with TRBJ2-1, with 11 bases that match TRBD2. V lost 0 bases to trimming and J lost 8 bases; unmatched junction nucleotides: 12. This CDR3 region has 18 residues. Germline-derived CDR1 and CDR2 are SGHDN and FVKESK. The CDR3 DNA follows: TGTGCCAGCAGCCAAGATAGCGGGAGGGCCTTCGGTTGGGATGAGCAGTTCTTC. Protein: CASSQDSGRAFGWDEQFF.

CDR3 bases: TGTGCCAGCAGCCCAGGGTCAAGAGCTTTCTTT. Translating gives CASSPGSRAFF. V gene TRBV3-1 (or the pseudogene TRBV3-2) combines with J gene TRBJ1-1, with D possibly TRBD1 on 5 matching bases. CDR1 is LGHDT and CDR2 is YNNKEL in the germline V gene (reference sequence). The CDR3 covers 11 residues. Deletions cut 4 bases from V and 10 bases from J, with 10 bases between.

The chain combines TRBV6-5 with TRBJ2-3, with TRBD2 matching over 7 bases. Germline CDR1 reads MNHEY; CDR2 reads SVGAGI. The ends lost 9 bases at V and 0 bases at J; junction bases unmatched: 9. The CDR3 is 15 amino acids. Here the CDR3 DNA reads TGTGCCAGTGCTGGGGGGGGGACTAGCACAGATACGCAGTATTTT. Protein sequence: CASAGGGTSTDTQYF.

The CDR3 DNA follows: TGCGCCAGCAGCTTTCCAGGAGGGGGCTTACCTGAAGCTTTCTTT. It is translated as CASSFPGGGLPEAFF. The genes are TRBV5-1 and TRBJ1-1, with 7 bases matching TRBD1. The CDR3 covers 15 residues. Germline trimming cut 2 bases from V and 6 bases from J; bases unmatched to any gene: 10. Per germline, CDR1 SGHRS and CDR2 YFSETQ.

The sample holds a few counts of this clone. In DNA, the CDR3 is TGCGCCAGCAGCTTGCCAGGACAGGTCTATGGCTACACCTTC. Its translation: CASSLPGQVYGYTF. The chain uses TRBV5-1 and TRBJ1-2; 7 positions agree with TRBD1. Unmatched junction bases numbered 4, after V lost 1 base and J lost 4 bases. The CDR3 is made up of 14 amino acids. In germline, CDR1 is SGHRS, CDR2 YFSETQ.

This clone was observed a handful of times. The V and J genes are TRBV11-2 and TRBJ1-1; D is ambiguous. Trimming removed 0 bases at V and 1 base at J, with 9 bases between. Germline-derived CDR1 and CDR2 are SGHAT and FQNNGV. The CDR3 loop spans 15 amino acids. CDR3 sequence (DNA): TGTGCCAGCAGCTTAGATCTCGGGGAGAACACTGAAGCTTTCTTT. It encodes CASSLDLGENTEAFF. Using reference TRBV11-2 and TRBJ1-1 for the parts outside the CDR3, the full variable domain is EAGVAQSPRYKIIEKRQSVAFWCNPISGHATLYWYQQILGQGPKLLIQFQNNGVVDDSQLPKDRFSAERLKGVDSTLKIQPAKLEDSAVYLCASSLDLGENTEAFFGQGTRLTVV.

The chain has TRBV11-2 and TRBJ1-5; D is perhaps TRBD1 (5 bases). The CDR3 covers 14 residues. Looked up from germline, CDR1 is SGHAT and CDR2 is FQNNGV. V lost 1 base and J lost 4, with 8 bases in between. CDR3 amino acids: CASSLGAGNQPQHF. Here the CDR3 DNA reads TGTGCCAGCAGCTTAGGGGCAGGGAATCAGCCCCAGCATTTT.

This clone was picked up many times. V gene TRBV6-2 or TRBV6-3 combines with J gene TRBJ2-7, with TRBD2 matching over 9 bases. The CDR3 is 14 residues long. Germline CDR1 and CDR2: MNHEY and SVGEGT. Trimming removed 0 bases from V and 3 bases from J; junction bases left unmatched: 0. The CDR3 loop reads CASSYSSGSYEQYF. The CDR3 DNA is TGTGCCAGCAGTTACTCTAGCGGGAGCTACGAGCAGTACTTC.

The CDR3 is CASSSTALNTEAFF. The CDR3 nucleotides read TGTGCCAGCAGCTCGACAGCATTGAACACTGAAGCTTTCTTT. The chain has TRBV7-2 and TRBJ1-1; a weak D match, TRBD1 (5 bases). The germline CDR1 and CDR2 sequences are SGHTA and FQGNSA. The CDR3 covers 14 residues. V gave up 4 bases and J gave up 0 bases, with 9 bases separating them. The full variable domain, its missing parts supplied by reference TRBV7-2 and TRBJ1-1, is GAGVSQSPSNKVTEKGKDVELRCDPISGHTALYWYRQSLGQGLEFLIYFQGNSAPDKSGLPSDRFSAERTGGSVSTLTIQRTQQEDSAVYLCASSSTALNTEAFFGQGTRLTVV.

The V gene is TRBV5-8, the J gene TRBJ1-2; TRBD1 might be the D (5 bases). This CDR3 spans 10 amino acids. Germline-derived CDR1 and CDR2 are SGHTS and YDEGEE. Trimming removed 2 bases at V and 12 bases at J, with 8 bases between. The CDR3 reads CASSFTGDTF. The CDR3, as DNA: TGTGCCAGCAGCTTTACAGGCGACACCTTC.

The chain combines TRBV5-1 with TRBJ1-1, with TRBD1 matching over 7 bases. Germline loops: CDR1 SGHRS, CDR2 YFSETQ. J was trimmed by 4 bases and V by 4 bases; bases with no gene match: 13. This CDR3 region has 16 residues. CDR3 loop: CASSMLNGQDGTEAFF. CDR3 DNA sequence: TGCGCCAGCAGCATGCTAAACGGACAGGATGGCACTGAAGCTTTCTTT.

This sequence joins TRBV14 and TRBJ1-1; no reliable D call. There are 16 residues in the CDR3. Germline assignment: CDR1 SGHDN and CDR2 FVKESK. Trimming took off 3 bases at V and 4 bases at J, with 18 bases between the two ends. This CDR3 reads CASSQGKPGWATEAFF. CDR3 in DNA: TGTGCCAGCAGCCAGGGTAAGCCGGGATGGGCCACTGAAGCTTTCTTT.

The gene calls are TRBV2 and TRBJ1-4; D call uncertain. Per the germline V gene, CDR1 is SNHLY and CDR2 is FYNNEI. The CDR3 length is 14 residues. V lost 5 bases and J 3 bases, leaving 10 bases between the germline ends. The CDR3 loop reads CASSPGLANEKLFF. The CDR3 DNA follows: TGTGCCAGCAGTCCCGGGTTGGCTAATGAAAAACTGTTTTTT. Full variable domain (rest looked up from reference TRBV2 and TRBJ1-4): EPEVTQTPSHQVTQMGQEVILRCVPISNHLYFYWYRQILGQKVEFLVSFYNNEISEKSEIFDDQFSVERPDGSNFTLKIRSTKLEDSAMYFCASSPGLANEKLFFGSGTQLSVL.

The CDR3 nucleotides are TGTGCCAGCAGTCGTATGTCGGGGGTCGGCACTGAAGCTTTCTTT. It encodes CASSRMSGVGTEAFF. The chain has TRBV4-2 and TRBJ1-1; D is possibly TRBD1 (5 bases). CDR3 length: 15 amino acids. From germline, CDR1 is LGHNA and CDR2 YNFKEQ. Trimming cost V 6 bases and J 4 bases, with 18 bases left between them.

This rearrangement joins TRBV6-5 to TRBJ1-5, with a tentative D call TRBD1 (5 bases). The germline gives CDR1 MNHEY, CDR2 SVGAGI. V was trimmed by 5 bases and J by 0 bases, leaving 11 bases between them. The CDR3 has 15 amino acids. The CDR3 bases are TGTGCCAGCAGTCCGCGAAGGGGTAGCAATCAGCCCCAGCATTTT. Encoded protein: CASSPRRGSNQPQHF.

The chain recombines TRBV29-1 with TRBJ2-7, with D unresolved. Germline values: CDR1 SQVTM, CDR2 ANQGSEA. Trimming cost V 7 bases and J 7 bases, with 11 bases left between them. This CDR3 has 10 residues. The CDR3 loop reads CSALIGEQYF. DNA for the CDR3: TGCAGCGCGTTGATCGGTGAGCAGTACTTC.

J is TRBJ1-1 and V is TRBV3-1 (or the pseudogene TRBV3-2); TRBD1 matches at 8 bases. Germline assignment: CDR1 LGHDT and CDR2 YNNKEL (reference sequence). This CDR3 has 15 residues. V lost 4 bases to trimming and J lost 5 bases; unmatched junction nucleotides: 9. The CDR3 nucleotides are TGTGCCAGCAGCCCTGGGGACAGGTTGCGGACTGAAGCTTTCTTT. Its translation: CASSPGDRLRTEAFF.

The V call is TRBV3-1 (or the pseudogene TRBV3-2), the J call TRBJ1-6; 9 nucleotides agree with TRBD1. The CDR3 contains 17 residues. With 5 bases clipped from V and 1 base from J, the junction kept 6 bases outside the gene matches. Germline CDR1 LGHDT, CDR2 YNNKEL (reference sequence). CDR3 region: CASSNTGGASYNSPLHF. Here the CDR3 DNA reads TGTGCCAGCAGCAACACAGGGGGCGCGTCCTATAATTCACCCCTCCACTTT.

This rearrangement joins TRBV7-9 to TRBJ2-1; TRBD2 aligns across 7 bases. Germline loops: CDR1 SEHNR, CDR2 FQNEAQ (reference sequence). The CDR3 has 16 amino acids. The V segment lost 2 bases and the J segment 0 bases; nucleotides outside the gene matches: 4. The CDR3 DNA reads TGTGCCAGCAGCTTATGGGGCGGGAGCTCCTACAATGAGCAGTTCTTC. Its translation: CASSLWGGSSYNEQFF.

The chain links TRBV5-6 to TRBJ1-1, with 11 positions matching TRBD1. CDR3 length: 14 residues. CDR1 is SGHDT and CDR2 is YYEEEE in the germline V gene. Losses at the gene ends were 3 bases for V and 6 bases for J; bases not matched to a gene: 4. CDR3 in DNA: TGTGCCAGCAGCTCCGGACAGGGGGCCCCTGAAGCTTTCTTT. Its translation is CASSSGQGAPEAFF.

The chain joins TRBV13 to TRBJ1-1; D uncertain. This CDR3 region has 14 residues. Germline assignment: CDR1 PRHDT and CDR2 FYEKMQ (reference sequence). V was cut by 2 bases and J by 3 bases, with 10 bases left in between. The DNA for the CDR3 is TGTGCCAGCAGCTTATTGGCACGGGACACTGAAGCTTTCTTT. It translates to CASSLLARDTEAFF.

This chain uses TRBV11-2 with TRBJ2-7; D uncertain. The germline CDR1 and CDR2 sequences are SGHAT and FQNNGV. The CDR3 covers 11 residues. The ends were cut back, 6 bases at V and 3 bases at J, with 6 bases in the middle. Written as DNA, the CDR3 is TGTGCCAGCAGGGCCCTCTACGAGCAGTACTTC. Encoded protein: CASRALYEQYF. The entire variable domain, with the rest obtained from reference TRBV11-2 and TRBJ2-7, is as follows: EAGVAQSPRYKIIEKRQSVAFWCNPISGHATLYWYQQILGQGPKLLIQFQNNGVVDDSQLPKDRFSAERLKGVDSTLKIQPAKLEDSAVYLCASRALYEQYFGPGTRLTVT.

V is TRBV12-3 or TRBV12-4 and J is TRBJ1-2; no clear D gene. CDR3 length: 11 residues. V shed 6 bases and J shed 7 bases, with 9 bases lying between them. CDR3 coding DNA: TGTGCCAGCAGCCGGTTATCTGGCTACACCTTC. This gives the protein CASSRLSGYTF.

The chain combines TRBV6-5 with TRBJ1-3; D perhaps matches TRBD1 (6 bases). The CDR3 spans 15 residues. V gave up 2 bases and J gave up 0 bases, with 8 bases separating them. Germline V CDR1 and CDR2: MNHEY, SVGAGI. CDR3: CASSYGGFSGNTIYF. The CDR3 DNA sequence: TGTGCCAGCAGTTACGGGGGCTTCTCTGGAAACACCATATATTTT.

This chain links TRBV7-2 with TRBJ1-2; 9 bases fit TRBD1. The CDR3 totals 14 residues. V was pared by 4 bases and J by 7 bases, with 7 bases of the junction left unmatched. Germline-derived CDR1 and CDR2 are SGHTA and FQGNSA. CDR3 residues: CASSSPGQGSGYTF. CDR3 sequence (DNA): TGTGCCAGCAGCTCTCCGGGACAGGGCTCTGGCTACACCTTC.

This chain connects TRBV28 to TRBJ2-2; 7 bases fit TRBD2. CDR3 length: 15 residues. After removal of 2 bases from V and 4 bases from J, the junction contained 4 bases not matched to a gene. Germline values: CDR1 MDHEN, CDR2 SYDVKM. CDR3 protein: CASSLEVAGTGELFF. In nucleotides, the CDR3 is TGTGCCAGCAGTTTAGAGGTAGCGGGCACCGGGGAGCTGTTTTTT.

The chain links TRBV5-5 to TRBJ2-7, with D tentatively TRBD1 (5 bases). Germline V gene data show CDR1 as SGHKS and CDR2 as YYEKEE (reference sequence). CDR3 length: 14 residues. Trimming stripped 0 bases from V and 3 bases from J, with 10 bases between. For the CDR3, the DNA is TGTGCCAGCAGCTTGGTTCCAGGGATCTACGAGCAGTACTTC. Its protein is CASSLVPGIYEQYF.

This chain joins TRBV7-2 and TRBJ2-1, with TRBD2 identical over 9 bases. The CDR3 runs to 16 residues. The J segment lost 7 bases and the V segment lost 5 bases, leaving 12 bases of the junction unmatched. Germline values: CDR1 SGHTA, CDR2 FQGNSA. CDR3 loop: CASSPTSGTSSNEQFF. CDR3 in DNA: TGTGCCAGCAGCCCCACTTCCGGGACTAGCTCAAATGAGCAGTTCTTC.

V usage is TRBV3-1 (or the pseudogene TRBV3-2) and J usage is TRBJ2-7, with TRBD1 as a possible D gene (7 bases). V was cut by 4 bases and J by 1 base, with 14 bases left in between. Germline V lookup: CDR1 LGHDT, CDR2 YNNKEL (reference sequence). The CDR3 is 15 residues long. The CDR3 sequence: CASSRSSGGSYEQYF. For the CDR3, the DNA is TGTGCCAGCAGCCGTTCTTCAGGGGGGTCCTACGAGCAGTACTTC.

Many counts were recorded for this clone. This chain links TRBV3-1 (or the pseudogene TRBV3-2) with TRBJ2-2; D is undetermined. The CDR3 has 14 residues. Germline V CDR1 and CDR2: LGHDT, YNNKEL (reference sequence). Deletions cut 4 bases from V and 5 bases from J, with 11 bases between. The CDR3 nucleotides read TGTGCCAGCAGCCCCGGAGAAGTGACCGGGGAGCTGTTTTTT. It codes for CASSPGEVTGELFF.

This chain uses TRBV28 with TRBJ1-2; D is perhaps TRBD1 (6 bases). The V gene's germline CDR1 is MDHEN and CDR2 SYDVKM. There are 14 residues in the CDR3. Trimming removed 3 bases at V and 2 bases at J, with 10 bases between. CDR3 amino acids: CASSLGALNYGYTF. CDR3 coding DNA: TGTGCCAGCAGTTTGGGGGCTTTAAACTATGGCTACACCTTC.